The following is a T cell receptor (beta chain) sequence with its context. These data originate in a study of blood T cell repertoires in COVID-19. This CDR3 has 14 residues. Germline values: CDR1 SGHRS, CDR2 YFSETQ. The V end lost 7 bases, the J end lost 3 bases, and 17 bases lay between the germline ends. Using immunoSEQ multiplex PCR, the repertoire was profiled, and TCRdb retains in-frame clones only, with some absent. The profile shows some 330,000 clones, roughly four fifths of them singletons. Ages ranged from about 18 to 89 years, with residence in more than 20 US areas. Cohorts were based on clinical histories the participants reported.

What was sequenced was PBMCs or T cells enriched from blood (not recorded which). This TCR derives from a woman aged 50 to 60 who had recovered from COVID-19. The V and J genes are TRBV5-1 and TRBJ2-7; D not certain. CDR3 in amino acids: CASSSRFPLYEQYF. The CDR3 DNA reads as TGCGCCAGCTCCTCTCGGTTCCCCCTCTACGAGCAGTACTTC.